These T cell receptor beta chains were read from a single sample in a study of beta chain features in type 1 diabetes. Clones were sequenced by immunoSEQ multiplex PCR, and TCRdb holds only the in-frame ones, with some missing. The sample lists fewer than 300,000 clones, around 21% occurring once. Sample: naive CD4+ T cells from blood. The receptors originated from a woman aged 35 to 49 with type 1 diabetes. CDR3s include the opening cysteine and the closing phenylalanine or tryptophan.

v_call	cdr3_aa
TRBV7-8	CASSLAGASGVPPSEQYF
TRBV4-2	CASSQGRASRREQFF
TRBV7-9	CASNPGIMQYF
TRBV4-1	CASSQDQGDRGDSPLHF
TRBV7-3	CASSPSVGSSYNEQFF
TRBV29-1	CSVETGTSGNEQFF
TRBV15	CATSRASGAVTTF
TRBV4-3	CASSLRQGRETQYF
TRBV30	CAWSDSYGYTF
TRBV9	CASTLGASGAKNIQYF
TRBV5-4	CASSLSGQPYEQYF
TRBV27	CASRDRGGSGANVLTF
TRBV5-4	CASSAGQGGYGYTF
TRBV13	CASTPGGGETQYF
TRBV18	CASSRTGISIYEQYF
TRBV7-9	CASIRGDTGELFF
TRBV7-2	CASSSTPAGANTEAFF
TRBV5-1	CASSLIAGLMNTEAFF
TRBV7-2	CASSPRGYEQYF
TRBV7-2	CASSLGAGDYGYTF
TRBV19	CASAGQTNTGELFF
TRBV2	CASSASGSTDTQYF
TRBV5-1	CASSYIAGGGYNEQFF
TRBV5-6	CASTRRSEAFF
TRBV9	CASSITGQAGNGYTF
TRBV5-6	CASSLLWERSYEQYF
TRBV19	CASSSGTPPREQYF
TRBV9	CASSAVAGELFF
TRBV4-3	CASSRTSGSGQYF
TRBV7-6	CASSARGYETQYF
TRBV25-1	CASSESGGASDTQYF
TRBV7-6	CASSFGTAYEQYF
TRBV7-9	CASSLDGNSYNEQFF
TRBV28	CASSQQGRSTGELFF
TRBV9	CASSVGPTGETQYF
TRBV27	CASRRTSESFNEQFF
TRBV7-2	CASTVGQGNYGYTF
TRBV7-3	CASSLGQGGSTEAFF
TRBV30	CAWSVQGLGKLFF
TRBV28	CASSFGGIGYTF
TRBV29-1	CSVGQGNQPQHF
TRBV4-2	CASSPATGGTILGKNIQYF
TRBV12-5	CASGLPGFGYTF
TRBV4-3	CASSQVDRGHSGANVLTF
TRBV9	CASSVGSAGLYEQYF
TRBV7-2	CASSLAAVHEQFF
TRBV4-1	CASSQGVQGGTDTQYF
TRBV9	CASSVLMAPGETQYF
TRBV12-5	CASGSTGRVGYTF
TRBV29-1	CSVQGAGYGYTF
TRBV27	CASSLWYTGRTGELFF
TRBV6-5	CASRSTLGEQYF
TRBV2	CASSDRPFVGYGYTF
TRBV5-1	CASSYRDEQYF
TRBV6-5	CASTPDRGGGTEAFF
TRBV7-2	CASSSLGRGQFF